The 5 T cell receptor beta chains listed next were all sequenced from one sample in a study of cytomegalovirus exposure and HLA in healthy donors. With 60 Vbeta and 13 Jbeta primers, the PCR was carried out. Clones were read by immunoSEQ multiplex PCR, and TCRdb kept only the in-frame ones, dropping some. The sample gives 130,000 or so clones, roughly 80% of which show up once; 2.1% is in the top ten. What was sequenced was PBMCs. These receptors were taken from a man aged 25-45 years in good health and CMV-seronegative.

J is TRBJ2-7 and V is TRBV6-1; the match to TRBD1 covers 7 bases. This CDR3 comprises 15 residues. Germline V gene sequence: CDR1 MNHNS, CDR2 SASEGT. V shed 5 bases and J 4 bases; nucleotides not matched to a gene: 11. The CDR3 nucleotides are TGTGCCAGCAGTATCGAATTAGGGGGCAGGTACGAGCAGTACTTC. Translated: CASSIELGGRYEQYF.

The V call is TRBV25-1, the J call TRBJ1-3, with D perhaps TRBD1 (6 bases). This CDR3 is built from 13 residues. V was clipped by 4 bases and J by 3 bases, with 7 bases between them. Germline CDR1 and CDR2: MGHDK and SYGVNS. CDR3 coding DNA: TGTGCCAGCAGTGTGACAGGTGGAAACACCATATATTTT. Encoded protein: CASSVTGGNTIYF.

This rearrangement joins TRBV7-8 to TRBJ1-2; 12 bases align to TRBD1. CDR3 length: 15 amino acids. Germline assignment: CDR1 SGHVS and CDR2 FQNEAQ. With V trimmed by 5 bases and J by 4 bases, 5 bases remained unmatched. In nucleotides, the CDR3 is TGTGCCAGCAGCCTGGGGACAGGGGGCTTCTATGGCTACACCTTC. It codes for CASSLGTGGFYGYTF.

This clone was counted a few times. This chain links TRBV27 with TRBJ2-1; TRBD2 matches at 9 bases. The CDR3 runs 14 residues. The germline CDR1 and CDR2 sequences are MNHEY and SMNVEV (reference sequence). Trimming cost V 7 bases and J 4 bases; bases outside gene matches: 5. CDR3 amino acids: CASTAGGQYNEQFF. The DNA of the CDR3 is TGTGCCAGCACAGCGGGGGGACAATACAATGAGCAGTTCTTC.

CDR3 DNA sequence: TGTGCCAGCAGTTCCCCAGGGTTAGGGGCCAACGTCCTGACTTTC. This sequence encodes CASSSPGLGANVLTF. The V call is TRBV6-5, the J call TRBJ2-6, with D perhaps matching TRBD1 (5 bases). The CDR3 contains 15 residues. The germline V gene encodes CDR1 MNHEY and CDR2 SVGAGI. Between the trimmed V and J ends, which lost 4 bases and 4 bases, there was a span of 11 bases.